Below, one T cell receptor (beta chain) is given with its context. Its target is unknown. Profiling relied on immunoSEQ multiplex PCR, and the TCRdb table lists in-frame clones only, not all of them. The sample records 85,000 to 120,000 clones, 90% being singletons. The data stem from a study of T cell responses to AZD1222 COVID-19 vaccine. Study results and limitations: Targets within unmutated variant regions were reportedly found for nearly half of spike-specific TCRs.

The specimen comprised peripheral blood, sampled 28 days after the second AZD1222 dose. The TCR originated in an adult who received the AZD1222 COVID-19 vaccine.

The CDR3 nucleotides read TGTGCCAGCTCCCATGGGACAGTGAATGAAAAACTGTTTTTT. Translating it yields CASSHGTVNEKLFF. The V call is TRBV18, the J call TRBJ1-4; 7 bases agree with TRBD1. The CDR3 extends over 14 amino acids. The J segment lost 5 bases and the V segment lost 6 bases, leaving 6 bases of the junction unmatched. Germline V gene lookup returns CDR1 KGHSH and CDR2 LQKENI.